These T cell receptor beta chains were read from a single sample in a study of blood T cell repertoires in COVID-19. Assay: immunoSEQ multiplex PCR; the TCRdb copy retains only in-frame clones and omits some. The data show roughly 120,000 clones, 88% seen once. The material sequenced was peripheral blood. All receptors come from a woman in her 70s who had recovered from COVID-19. Each CDR3 is given with its conserved first and last residue. The D gene is left open where the match is weak. Clone size is stated in some rows and not others, as once, few, many or a class when expanded.

NA,15,NA,TRBV18,TRBJ1-1,TGTGCCAGCTCACCGGATTGGGGGCGGAACACTGAAGCTTTCTTT,CASSPDWGRNTEAFF
NA,15,TRBD1,TRBV7-3,TRBJ1-1,TGTGCCAGCAGCCCCCAGGGGGGAAAGGTTGCAGAAGCTTTCTTT,CASSPQGGKVAEAFF
once,17,TRBD1,TRBV7-9,TRBJ2-1,TGTGCCAGCAGCCTCCGTCCCGGGACAGGGGCACACAATGAGCAGTTCTTC,CASSLRPGTGAHNEQFF
NA,17,TRBD2,TRBV4-1,TRBJ2-5,TGCGCCAGCAGCCAGGGACTAGCGGGAGGCTCCCAAGAGACCCAGTACTTC,CASSQGLAGGSQETQYF
NA,15,TRBD2,TRBV5-1,TRBJ2-7,TGCGCCAGCAGCCCTGTAGCGGGAGCCCTCTCAGGGCAGTACTTC,CASSPVAGALSGQYF
NA,15,TRBD2,TRBV30,TRBJ2-3,TGTGCCTGGAATCCCGGGACTAGGGACACAGATACGCAGTATTTT,CAWNPGTRDTDTQYF
NA,13,NA,TRBV28,TRBJ2-5,TGTGCCAGCAGTTTCAGGGCTCAAGAGACCCAGTACTTC,CASSFRAQETQYF
NA,14,NA,TRBV9,TRBJ2-1,TGTGCCAGCAGCTTTGGACAGAGATACAATGAGCAGTTCTTC,CASSFGQRYNEQFF
NA,13,NA,TRBV7-9,TRBJ2-3,TGTGCCAGCAGCTTAGTTACCGGAGATACGCAGTATTTT,CASSLVTGDTQYF
NA,13,NA,TRBV2,TRBJ1-2,TGTGCCAGCAGTGAAGGACAAAGCTATGGCTACACCTTC,CASSEGQSYGYTF
once,12,NA,TRBV29-1,TRBJ2-7,TGCAGCGTAGGTGAGGTCTCCTACGAGCAGTACTTC,CSVGEVSYEQYF
NA,13,TRBD1,TRBV24-1,TRBJ1-1,TGTGCCACCAGGGGACAGGTGGACACTGAAGCTTTCTTT,CATRGQVDTEAFF
once,14,NA,TRBV6-5,TRBJ2-7,TGTGCCAGCAGTTACTCCCCAGGGCCCTACGAGCAGTACTTC,CASSYSPGPYEQYF
NA,14,NA,TRBV15,TRBJ2-7,TGTGCCACCAGCAAACAGGGAAGGGACTACGAGCAGTACTTC,CATSKQGRDYEQYF
NA,14,NA,TRBV5-4,TRBJ2-5,TGTGCCAGCAGCTTGGCGAACTCACAAGAGACCCAGTACTTC,CASSLANSQETQYF
NA,14,TRBD1,TRBV27,TRBJ2-1,TGTGCCAGCAGTCCAGGGACAGGGACGGGTGAGCAGTTCTTC,CASSPGTGTGEQFF
NA,16,TRBD2,TRBV6-2/TRBV6-3,TRBJ2-1,TGTGCCAGCAGCTGGACCGGGACTAGCAGCTACAATGAGCAGTTCTTC,CASSWTGTSSYNEQFF
few,15,TRBD1,TRBV7-3,TRBJ2-1,TGTGCCAGCAGCCCCCGGGACAGGTGGGACAATGAGCAGTTCTTC,CASSPRDRWDNEQFF
NA,15,NA,TRBV3-1/TRBV3-2,TRBJ1-1,TGTGCCAGCAGCCAAGCGGGGGGGCTGAACACTGAAGCTTTCTTT,CASSQAGGLNTEAFF
NA,16,TRBD2,TRBV5-1,TRBJ2-3,TGCGCCAGCAGCTTAGGCACTAGCGGGAGACGCGATACGCAGTATTTT,CASSLGTSGRRDTQYF
NA,12,NA,TRBV18,TRBJ2-7,TGTGCCAGCTCACGACAGGACTACGAGCAGTACTTC,CASSRQDYEQYF
NA,14,NA,TRBV7-9,TRBJ2-7,TGTGCCAGCAGCGGCGCCCTGCGGCCCGACGAGCAGTACTTC,CASSGALRPDEQYF
NA,16,TRBD2,TRBV7-2,TRBJ2-7,TGTGCCAGCAGCTTAGTCCGGGGACTAGCGGGAGGCGAGCAGTACTTC,CASSLVRGLAGGEQYF
NA,12,NA,TRBV24-1,TRBJ2-1,TGTGCCATAGATACAGGGTCGGGTGAGCAGTTCTTC,CAIDTGSGEQFF
NA,13,NA,TRBV5-4,TRBJ1-2,TGTGCCAGCAGCCTCGGGACAATTGTTGGCTACACCTTC,CASSLGTIVGYTF
NA,14,NA,TRBV9,TRBJ2-7,TGTGCCAGCAGCGGACAGGACAGCCTTGGGGAGCAGTACTTC,CASSGQDSLGEQYF
NA,15,TRBD2,TRBV18,TRBJ2-5,TGTGCCAGCTCACCAGGGCTAGCGGGACGAGAGACCCAGTACTTC,CASSPGLAGRETQYF
NA,13,NA,TRBV7-2,TRBJ1-4,TGTGCCAGCAGCCGTAGTGGTTTTGAAAAACTGTTTTTT,CASSRSGFEKLFF
NA,14,TRBD1,TRBV5-1,TRBJ1-4,TGCGCCAGCAGCACCGGACAGGCTTATGAAAAACTGTTTTTT,CASSTGQAYEKLFF
NA,13,TRBD1,TRBV6-2/TRBV6-3,TRBJ1-2,TGTGCCAGCAGTGGACAGGGCAACTATGGCTACACCTTC,CASSGQGNYGYTF
once,15,NA,TRBV9,TRBJ2-7,TGTGCCAGCAGCCCGGCGGGGTCACTACTCTACGAGCAGTACTTC,CASSPAGSLLYEQYF
NA,14,NA,TRBV3-1/TRBV3-2,TRBJ1-1,TGTGCCAGCAGCCGCCACAGAGCTGATACTGAAGCTTTCTTT,CASSRHRADTEAFF
NA,14,TRBD1,TRBV2,TRBJ1-5,TGTGCCAGCAGCCGCCAGGGGGCGGGACAGCCCCAGCATTTT,CASSRQGAGQPQHF